Listed below are T cell receptor beta chains from one sample, sequenced in a study of blood T cell repertoires in COVID-19. Only in-frame clones appear in the TCRdb table, and some are missing; sequencing was by immunoSEQ multiplex PCR. The table lists approximately 70,000 clones, approximately 90% of them singletons. Sequenced sample: peripheral blood. The receptor set was obtained from a woman aged 70-85 years with acute or convalescent COVID-19. Both conserved end residues are part of each CDR3. The D gene is left open where the match is weak. The size entry is marked missing in some rows and otherwise reads once, few, many or a size class.

J gene | clone size | V gene | D gene | CDR3 DNA | CDR3 protein
TRBJ1-5 | . | TRBV6-6 | . | TGTGCCACCCTGGGGGGGATGCAGGGCAATCAGCCCCAGCATTTT | CATLGGMQGNQPQHF
TRBJ1-1 | . | TRBV5-1 | TRBD1 | TGCGCCAGCAGCTTGGGATGGGACAGGGGGAACACTGAAGCTTTCTTT | CASSLGWDRGNTEAFF
TRBJ1-1 | few | TRBV3-1/TRBV3-2 | TRBD1 | TGTGCCAGCAGCCAGGGGGACAGGGGGCAAAACACTGAAGCTTTCTTT | CASSQGDRGQNTEAFF
TRBJ1-2 | . | TRBV27 | TRBD1 | TGTGCCAGCAGTCCGACAGGGTCCTACTATGGCTACACCTTC | CASSPTGSYYGYTF
TRBJ2-3 | . | TRBV4-3 | TRBD2 | TGCGCCAGCAGCCAATTACAGACTAGCGGGAGTTGGGGAGATACGCAGTATTTT | CASSQLQTSGSWGDTQYF
TRBJ2-4 | once | TRBV4-3 | TRBD1 | TGCGCCAGCAGCCAAGATCTGGAGAGGGGGCGTTACATTCAGTACTTC | CASSQDLERGRYIQYF
TRBJ1-2 | . | TRBV11-2 | . | TGTGCCAGCGCGAGTTTTTATGGCTACACCTTC | CASASFYGYTF
TRBJ1-2 | . | TRBV6-5 | . | TGTGCCAGTACGCTAGACTATGGCTACACCTTC | CASTLDYGYTF
TRBJ2-2 | . | TRBV3-1/TRBV3-2 | . | TGTGCCAGCAGCCAGGCCTCGAACACCGGGGAGCTGTTTTTT | CASSQASNTGELFF
TRBJ1-5 | . | TRBV7-2 | . | TGTGCCAGCAGCCTAGACCAGATCTCTAGCAATCAGCCCCAGCATTTT | CASSLDQISSNQPQHF
TRBJ2-5 | . | TRBV19 | TRBD2 | TGTGCCAGTAGTAAGGCTAGCGGGCTAGGACAAGAGACCCAGTACTTC | CASSKASGLGQETQYF
TRBJ2-7 | . | TRBV9 | . | TGTGCCAGCAGCGTAGCCCCTCTTTCCTACGAGCAGTACTTC | CASSVAPLSYEQYF
TRBJ1-3 | . | TRBV19 | . | TGTGCCAGTATCCCAGGGAATCGGCCTGACACCATATATTTT | CASIPGNRPDTIYF
TRBJ1-1 | few | TRBV29-1 | . | TGCAGCGTTGTGACAGTTCACCCCGCCGACACTGAAGCTTTCTTT | CSVVTVHPADTEAFF
TRBJ1-2 | . | TRBV27 | TRBD1 | TGTGCCAGCAGTCCGGCCGGGACAGGCATACTTAACTATGGCTACACCTTC | CASSPAGTGILNYGYTF